The 20 T cell receptor beta chains in this list originate from one sample, sequenced in a study of cytomegalovirus exposure and HLA in healthy donors. PCR was performed using 60 Vbeta and 13 Jbeta primers. Data came from immunoSEQ multiplex PCR; TCRdb stores just in-frame clones and leaves some out. The sample includes some 44,000 clones, roughly half of them seen just once. Sample: PBMCs. The receptor source for this set is a human donor in good health.

This clone appeared many times. V usage is TRBV7-9 and J usage is TRBJ1-3; 7 positions match TRBD1. The germline CDR1 and CDR2 sequences are SEHNR and FQNEAQ (reference sequence). J lost 1 base, V lost 3 bases, and 6 bases had no gene match. This CDR3 contains 16 residues. For the CDR3, the DNA is TGTGCCAGCAGCTTGTGGACAGGAGCTTCTGGAAACACCATATATTTT. Translated: CASSLWTGASGNTIYF. Full variable domain (remainder filled in from reference TRBV7-9 and TRBJ1-3): DTGVSQNPRHKITKRGQNVTFRCDPISEHNRLYWYRQTLGQGPEFLTYFQNEAQLEKSRLLSDRFSAERPKGSFSTLEIQRTEQGDSAMYLCASSLWTGASGNTIYFGEGSWLTVV.

This clone was counted only a few times. The chain joins TRBV7-2 to TRBJ2-3, with unresolved D. The V and J ends lost 7 bases and 3 bases respectively, with 5 bases between them. The CDR3 loop spans 11 amino acids. Germline CDR1 reads SGHTA; CDR2 reads FQGNSA. CDR3 sequence reads: CASTQTDTQYF. The CDR3, as DNA: TGTGCCAGCACCCAGACAGATACGCAGTATTTT. The complete variable domain, with remaining parts taken from reference TRBV7-2 and TRBJ2-3, reads GAGVSQSPSNKVTEKGKDVELRCDPISGHTALYWYRQSLGQGLEFLIYFQGNSAPDKSGLPSDRFSAERTGGSVSTLTIQRTQQEDSAVYLCASTQTDTQYFGPGTRLTVL.

The chain couples TRBV5-6 to TRBJ2-7, with unresolved D. This CDR3 has 11 residues. Germline V CDR1 and CDR2: SGHDT, YYEEEE. V was cut by 5 bases and J by 6 bases, with 9 bases left in between. CDR3 region: CASSLTSEQYF. Written as DNA, the CDR3 is TGTGCCAGCAGTTTGACTTCCGAGCAGTACTTC.

The chain combines TRBV9 with TRBJ2-2; TRBD2 matches at 11 bases. The CDR3 sequence is 16 residues long. Per the germline V gene, CDR1 is SGDLS and CDR2 is YYNGEE. The V gene end was trimmed by 1 base and the J gene end by 3 bases; junction bases not matched to a gene: 2. The CDR3 loop reads CASSVTSGGYTGELFF. The CDR3 DNA reads as TGTGCCAGCAGCGTAACTAGCGGGGGATACACCGGGGAGCTGTTTTTT.

The chain couples TRBV6-6 to TRBJ2-7, with 8 bases identical to TRBD1. The length of the CDR3 is 15 residues. Germline loops: CDR1 MNHNY, CDR2 SVGAGI (reference sequence). J gave up 5 bases and V 2 bases, and 8 bases lay outside the gene matches. CDR3 nucleotides: TGTGCCAGCAGTTACGAGGACAGGGAGTTTCACGAGCAGTACTTC. It encodes CASSYEDREFHEQYF.

V is TRBV14 and J is TRBJ2-1; tentatively, D is TRBD2 (5 bases). The CDR3 contains 16 residues. V lost 4 bases, J lost 7 bases, and 20 bases lay in between. The V gene's germline CDR1 is SGHDN and CDR2 FVKESK. CDR3 protein: CASSPLLGSWENEQFF. In DNA, the CDR3 is TGTGCCAGCAGCCCGCTGTTGGGGTCATGGGAGAATGAGCAGTTCTTC.

V and J are TRBV4-1 and TRBJ2-5; tentatively, D is TRBD1 (5 bases). Trimming took off 1 base at V and 4 bases at J, with 7 bases between the two ends. CDR1 and CDR2 (germline): MGHRA, YSYEKL. The CDR3 covers 13 residues. CDR3 in DNA: TGCGCCAGCAGCCAAGTAAGGGGAGAGACCCAGTACTTC. Translating it yields CASSQVRGETQYF.

V is TRBV18 and J is TRBJ1-1; 9 positions match TRBD1. The J segment lost 4 bases and the V segment lost 0 bases, leaving 0 bases of the junction unmatched. This CDR3 is 14 amino acids long. Germline CDR1 KGHSH, CDR2 LQKENI. Written as DNA, the CDR3 is TGTGCCAGCTCACCACCGACAGGGGGCACTGAAGCTTTCTTT. Translated, it gives CASSPPTGGTEAFF.

The chain couples TRBV19 to TRBJ2-3; 10 bases are a match to TRBD1. The CDR3 contains 15 residues. The V gene end was trimmed by 7 bases and the J gene end by 2 bases; junction bases not matched to a gene: 6. The V gene's germline CDR1 is LNHDA and CDR2 SQIVND (reference sequence). The CDR3 nucleotides read TGTGCCAGTAACCGGGACAGGGGCCCCACAGATACGCAGTATTTT. Translated: CASNRDRGPTDTQYF.

CDR3 DNA sequence: TGTGCCAGCAGCTTAGTGGGGCCCTTGTTCCCCGGGGAGCTGTTTTTT. Amino acids: CASSLVGPLFPGELFF. The chain is built from TRBV7-9 and TRBJ2-2; D may be TRBD1 (5 bases). Germline CDR1 reads SEHNR; CDR2 reads FQNEAQ (reference sequence). The V end lost 1 base, the J end lost 6 bases, and 15 bases lay between the germline ends. The CDR3 loop spans 16 amino acids.

This rearrangement joins TRBV18 to TRBJ1-1; 7 bases fit TRBD1. Germline CDR1 and CDR2: KGHSH and LQKENI. This CDR3 has 16 residues. The J segment lost 2 bases and the V segment lost 5 bases, leaving 11 bases of the junction unmatched. For the CDR3, the DNA is TGTGCCAGCTCATCCCAAACCGGGACAGCCAACACTGAAGCTTTCTTT. Protein sequence: CASSSQTGTANTEAFF.

In its sample, this clone was seen a few times. The chain's CDR3 is CASSLRVAQETQYF. The CDR3, as DNA: TGTGCCAGCAGCTTGCGCGTTGCACAAGAGACCCAGTACTTC. The V call is TRBV5-4, the J call TRBJ2-5; D not certain. Germline CDR1 SGHNT, CDR2 YYREEE (reference sequence). V was pared by 1 base and J by 2 bases, with 9 bases between. This CDR3 contains 14 residues.

This clone was seen more than once but under ten times. CDR3 sequence: CAIGLAGEETQYF. CDR3 in DNA: TGTGCCATAGGACTAGCGGGAGAAGAGACCCAGTACTTC. The chain recombines TRBV7-9 with TRBJ2-5; TRBD2 aligns across 13 bases. This CDR3 region has 13 residues. After removal of 10 bases from V and 3 bases from J, the junction contained 2 bases not matched to a gene. CDR1 and CDR2 (germline): SEHNR, FQNEAQ (reference sequence). The complete variable domain, with remaining parts taken from reference TRBV7-9 and TRBJ2-5, reads DTGVSQNPRHKITKRGQNVTFRCDPISEHNRLYWYRQTLGQGPEFLTYFQNEAQLEKSRLLSDRFSAERPKGSFSTLEIQRTEQGDSAMYLCAIGLAGEETQYFGPGTRLLVL.

This chain joins TRBV7-3 and TRBJ2-7, with 15 bases that match TRBD2. The germline V gene has CDR1 SGHTA and CDR2 FQGTGA. V shed 2 bases, J shed 4 bases, and the junction held 6 bases outside the gene matches. The CDR3 covers 17 residues. The CDR3 nucleotides are TGTGCCAGCAGCTTAGGGGGGACTAGCGGGAGGTTGTACGAGCAGTACTTC. Translation gives CASSLGGTSGRLYEQYF. Supplemented by reference TRBV7-3 and TRBJ2-7, the full variable domain reads GAGVSQTPSNKVTEKGKYVELRCDPISGHTALYWYRQSLGQGPEFLIYFQGTGAADDSGLPNDRFFAVRPEGSVSTLKIQRTERGDSAVYLCASSLGGTSGRLYEQYFGPGTRLTVT.

This clone has only a few counts. V usage is TRBV6-5 and J usage is TRBJ1-3; D is uncertain. In germline, CDR1 is MNHEY, CDR2 SVGAGI. Trimming took 2 bases from V and 4 from J, leaving 9 bases between them. The CDR3 runs to 14 residues. CDR3 nucleotide sequence: TGTGCCAGCAGTTACGAGGCGGCCGGAAACACCATATATTTT. Its translation is CASSYEAAGNTIYF.

This sequence joins TRBV7-3 and TRBJ2-3, with 8 positions matching TRBD2. Germline V gives CDR1 SGHTA, CDR2 FQGTGA. J lost 4 bases, V lost 2 bases, and 8 bases had no gene match. The CDR3 runs to 16 residues. CDR3 residues: CASSLRSGGRSDTQYF. CDR3 in DNA: TGTGCCAGCAGCTTACGCAGCGGGGGAAGGTCAGATACGCAGTATTTT.

Comments on this clone: The conserved final phenylalanine or tryptophan is absent from the CDR3, which likely points to a read error. The DNA is left out, because the CDR3 cannot be placed on it with certainty; the CDR3 is given as TCRdb lists it. The J gene is TRBJ2-7, the V gene TRBV2; the table gives TRBD1 as D, unverified against the DNA. Inclusive of both ends, the CDR3 amounts to 11 amino acids. Per the germline V gene, CDR1 is SNHLY and CDR2 is FYNNEI. The CDR3: CASSDRGGQGL.

This chain connects TRBV7-2 to TRBJ2-3; maybe TRBD1 (5 bases). Germline CDR1 reads SGHTA; CDR2 reads FQGNSA. Between the trimmed V and J ends, which lost 2 bases and 0 bases, there was a span of 6 bases. The length of the CDR3 is 14 residues. The CDR3 sequence is CASSLRQSTDTQYF. CDR3 DNA: TGTGCCAGCAGCTTAAGACAGAGCACAGATACGCAGTATTTT.

This chain joins TRBV7-3 and TRBJ1-1; TRBD1 is a possible D gene (5 bases). Per germline, CDR1 SGHTA and CDR2 FQGTGA. The CDR3 is 15 amino acids. Trimming removed 2 bases from V and 4 bases from J, with 14 bases in between. The CDR3 sequence: CASSLFSGSGTEAFF. CDR3 DNA: TGTGCCAGCAGCTTATTTTCAGGGTCGGGCACTGAAGCTTTCTTT.

The chain links TRBV7-8 to TRBJ2-1; no firm D call. Trimming pared 2 bases from V and 5 bases from J, leaving 13 bases between. Germline V gives CDR1 SGHVS, CDR2 FQNEAQ. The CDR3 length is 15 residues. CDR3 residues: CASSLSRLANNEQFF. CDR3 nucleotide sequence: TGTGCCAGCAGCTTATCTCGTCTGGCAAACAATGAGCAGTTCTTC.